The clone carrying this T cell receptor beta chain appeared a few times. Its antigen is as yet unknown. The data were taken from a study of T-cell reconstitution after alpha-beta-depleted transplantation in children. Study observations and caveats: It was reported that alpha-beta T cells came from several hundred expanded graft clones (about two months after transplant). Recipient T cells and thymic progenitors that survived gave rise to the high TCRbeta diversity observed at day 60 in some patients. At the one-year point after transplant, T-cell counts and TCRbeta diversity were found to come mostly from T cells that had been newly produced.

Researchers prepared the TCRbeta library using unique molecular identifiers, the study reports. MiXCR was run by TCRdb on the PCR reads, yielding one entry per CDR3 protein. The sample shows approximately 650,000 distinct CDR3 sequences, around 14% of them seen only once. The CDR3 covers 14 residues. CDR1 and CDR2 from the germline V gene are KGHSH and LQKENI. Unmatched junction bases numbered 2, after V lost 1 base and J lost 2 bases. The source is a girl aged 2-10 years with congenital amegakaryocytic thrombocytopenia, due to receive a stem cell transplant. The rearrangement links TRBV18 to TRBJ2-7, with TRBD2 matching over 7 bases. Source: PBMCs, taken before TCRalphabeta/CD19-depleted stem cell transplant. CDR3 sequence: CASSPRAGAYEQYF. As DNA, the CDR3 is TGTGCCAGCTCACCACGGGCGGGAGCCTACGAGCAGTACTTC.